This T cell receptor (beta chain) is drawn from a study of T cells after yellow fever vaccination. About the research overall: Low-cell-number fractions were prepared with SMART-Seq v4 Ultra Low Input.

The study made its TCR cDNA through 5'RACE template switching. That step introduced a universal primer site along with UMIs. TCRdb recomputed calls from the 5' RACE reads with MiXCR, one row per CDR3 protein. The table has almost 30,000 distinct CDR3 sequences, less than 6.5% seen once. Study-level results: High-abundance clonotypes from the bulk population could contaminate FACS-sorted repertoires. Subsequent booster samples again held most clones from primary vaccination (around 96% CD4, roughly 88% CD8).

The V end lost 1 base, the J end lost 8 bases, and 3 bases lay between the germline ends. This CDR3 has 11 residues. Germline-derived CDR1 and CDR2 are SGHAT and FQDESV (reference sequence). Many counts were recorded for this clonotype. Its antigen is unknown. This sequence joins TRBV11-1 and TRBJ2-1; D not resolved. The sequenced sample was CD8+ T cells sorted from PBMCs, obtained 10 days after the yellow fever booster vaccination. This TCR was recovered from a man aged 30 to 39 who received the YFV17D yellow fever vaccine. DNA of the CDR3: TGTGCCAGCAGCTTAGTAGATGAGCAGTTCTTC. This codes for CASSLVDEQFF.